Below are 28 T cell receptor beta chains sequenced from a single sample in a study of shared clonotypes between healthy human individuals. Sequencing was performed with immunoSEQ multiplex PCR; in TCRdb, only in-frame clones are kept and a portion is missing. The sample has just under 95,000 clones; 68% are singletons. The sequenced material came from memory CD8+ T cells sorted from blood. As to subset: CD45RO+ cells pooled with CCR7-negative TemRA cells. Receptors originate from a man in his thirties or forties in good health.

The rearrangement links TRBV15 to TRBJ2-5, with unresolved D. CDR3 length: 14 amino acids. Deletions cut 1 base from V and 5 bases from J, with 11 bases between. The germline CDR1 and CDR2 sequences are LNHNV and YYDKDF (reference sequence). The CDR3 coding sequence is TGTGCCACCAGCAGAGGTTCGTCCCTGGAGACCCAGTACTTC. Translated: CATSRGSSLETQYF.

The chain couples TRBV7-2 to TRBJ2-5; 7 bases match TRBD2. Germline V gene lookup returns CDR1 SGHTA and CDR2 FQGNSA. The CDR3 extends over 13 amino acids. V trimming: 5 bases; J trimming: 13 bases; junction bases outside the gene matches: 13. The CDR3: CASSPGGGLKAYF. Here the CDR3 DNA reads TGTGCCAGCAGCCCTGGGGGGGGACTCAAGGCGTACTTC. Using reference TRBV7-2 and TRBJ2-5 for the parts outside the CDR3, the full variable domain is GAGVSQSPSNKVTEKGKDVELRCDPISGHTALYWYRQSLGQGLEFLIYFQGNSAPDKSGLPSDRFSAERTGGSVSTLTIQRTQQEDSAVYLCASSPGGGLKAYFGPGTRLLVL.

The chain employs TRBV6-1 and TRBJ1-5; perhaps TRBD1 as D (6 bases). Trimming shortened V by 5 bases and J by 5 bases, and 13 bases separated the two germline ends. The CDR3 has 14 residues. Germline V gene sequence: CDR1 MNHNS, CDR2 SASEGT. The CDR3 nucleotides read TGTGCCAGCAGTTTGTCCGGGACACATCAGCCCCAGCATTTT. Translated: CASSLSGTHQPQHF.

With respect to this clone: This sequence may be a read error, since a much larger clone differs from it by one base. This chain connects TRBV19 to TRBJ2-1, with D hard to call. The V gene's germline CDR1 is LNHDA and CDR2 SQIVND (reference sequence). Trimming shortened V by 5 bases and J by 4 bases, and 21 bases separated the two germline ends. The CDR3 length is 17 residues. The CDR3 DNA is TGTGCCAGTAGTGCAACCCGTGAGTGGGGATCTTACAATGAGCAGTTCTTC. It translates to CASSATREWGSYNEQFF.

This clone has more than one count but fewer than ten. The chain uses TRBV6-1 and TRBJ2-7, with D tentatively TRBD1 (5 bases). V lost 7 bases and J lost 0, with 16 bases in between. CDR3 length equals 15 residues. CDR1 and CDR2 (germline): MNHNS, SASEGT. The CDR3 reads CASNEDISSSYEQYF. The CDR3 coding sequence is TGTGCCAGCAACGAGGACATCTCAAGCTCCTACGAGCAGTACTTC.

The V gene is TRBV6-1, the J gene TRBJ2-1, with TRBD2 matching over 11 bases. Germline V gene sequence: CDR1 MNHNS, CDR2 SASEGT. The CDR3 spans 15 residues. Trimming took 5 bases from V and 9 from J; bases not matched to a gene: 9. The CDR3 sequence: CASSRTSGRLGEQFF. The CDR3 nucleotides are TGTGCCAGCAGTAGAACTAGCGGGAGATTAGGTGAGCAGTTCTTC.

The genes are TRBV7-9 and TRBJ2-3; tentatively, D is TRBD1 or TRBD2 (6 bases each). The V and J ends lost 1 base and 2 bases respectively, with 7 bases between them. The CDR3 length is 14 residues. In germline, CDR1 is SEHNR, CDR2 FQNEAQ (reference sequence). The CDR3 sequence is CASSLGGATDTQYF. CDR3 nucleotides: TGTGCCAGCAGCTTAGGGGGGGCCACAGATACGCAGTATTTT.

This clone appeared many times. V gene TRBV27 combines with J gene TRBJ1-1; 8 positions match TRBD1. The V gene's germline CDR1 is MNHEY and CDR2 SMNVEV (reference sequence). This CDR3 is built from 14 residues. V lost 2 bases to trimming and J lost 3 bases; unmatched junction nucleotides: 2. CDR3 coding DNA: TGTGCCAGCAGTTTACAGGGGGCCTACACTGAAGCTTTCTTT. The encoded protein is CASSLQGAYTEAFF.

V gene TRBV10-2 combines with J gene TRBJ2-5; D may be TRBD1 (5 bases). V lost 8 bases, J lost 5 bases, and 18 bases lay in between. This CDR3 contains 14 residues. The germline gives CDR1 WSHSY, CDR2 SAAADI. CDR3: CASQGIGSGETQYF. The DNA for the CDR3 is TGCGCCAGCCAGGGTATAGGGTCCGGGGAGACCCAGTACTTC.

The chain uses TRBV5-1 and TRBJ1-2, with D unresolved. The germline V gene has CDR1 SGHRS and CDR2 YFSETQ. CDR3 length equals 13 residues. The V gene lost 0 bases and the J gene lost 4 bases, with 7 bases spanning the gap. The CDR3 here is CASSLASGYGYTF. The CDR3 DNA reads TGCGCCAGCAGCTTGGCATCAGGCTATGGCTACACCTTC.

This clone has more than one count but fewer than ten. This chain connects TRBV2 to TRBJ1-2; D unclear. Trimming cost V 5 bases and J 2 bases, with 9 bases left between them. The CDR3 runs to 13 residues. The germline gives CDR1 SNHLY, CDR2 FYNNEI. Here the CDR3 DNA reads TGTGCCAGCAGTTCCGACATAAACTATGGCTACACCTTC. Amino acid sequence: CASSSDINYGYTF.

This clone is a singleton in its sample. The J gene is TRBJ2-1, the V gene TRBV27; no firm D call. The CDR3 has 13 amino acids. CDR1 is MNHEY and CDR2 is SMNVEV in the germline V gene (reference sequence). The CDR3 region has the DNA TGTGCGATTGGGCCTAGTGGGTACAATGAGCAGTTCTTC. Translating it yields CAIGPSGYNEQFF.

This clone occurred a few times. The chain uses TRBV7-9 and TRBJ2-5; no clear D. The CDR3 is made up of 14 amino acids. V dropped 0 bases and J dropped 5 bases, with 10 bases sitting between them. Germline-derived CDR1 and CDR2 are SEHNR and FQNEAQ (reference sequence). The CDR3 here is CASSLALGEETQYF. The DNA of the CDR3 is TGTGCCAGCAGCTTAGCGTTGGGCGAGGAGACCCAGTACTTC.

This clone was observed a few times. The chain links TRBV10-3 to TRBJ2-5, with TRBD2 matching over 7 bases. V trimming: 10 bases; J trimming: 6 bases; junction bases outside the gene matches: 11. CDR1 and CDR2 from the germline V gene are ENHRY and SYGVKD. This CDR3 spans 13 amino acids. The CDR3 sequence is CATQAGLAKTQYF. The CDR3 bases are TGTGCCACGCAAGCGGGACTGGCGAAGACCCAGTACTTC.

The chain recombines TRBV9 with TRBJ2-1; 8 nucleotides match TRBD1. From germline, CDR1 is SGDLS and CDR2 YYNGEE. V shed 0 bases and J 2 bases; nucleotides not matched to a gene: 1. This CDR3 region has 15 residues. CDR3 sequence (DNA): TGTGCCAGCAGCGTAGGGACAGGGACCTACAATGAGCAGTTCTTC. Its protein is CASSVGTGTYNEQFF.

Note on this clone: This same CDR3 is encoded by further DNA sequences in the sample. The chain carries TRBV28 and TRBJ2-7, with unresolved D. With 3 bases removed from V and 4 bases from J, the gap between germline ends came to 4 bases. The CDR3 is 11 amino acids. Germline CDR1 MDHEN, CDR2 SYDVKM. DNA of the CDR3: TGTGCCAGCAGTTTCTATTACGAGCAGTACTTC. Protein: CASSFYYEQYF. Together with reference TRBV28 and TRBJ2-7, the CDR3 gives the full variable domain: DVKVTQSSRYLVKRTGEKVFLECVQDMDHENMFWYRQDPGLGLRLIYFSYDVKMKEKGDIPEGYSVSREKKERFSLILESASTNQTSMYLCASSFYYEQYFGPGTRLTVT.

The J gene is TRBJ2-5, the V gene TRBV7-9; 8 positions match TRBD2. V shed 5 bases and J 5 bases; nucleotides not matched to a gene: 7. The germline gives CDR1 SEHNR, CDR2 FQNEAQ (reference sequence). CDR3 length: 14 residues. CDR3 in DNA: TGTGCCAGCAGCCGAGCGGGAGTTACGGAGACCCAGTACTTC. Protein product: CASSRAGVTETQYF.

This chain joins TRBV15 and TRBJ2-3, with 12 nucleotides matching TRBD1. The CDR3 is made up of 18 amino acids. The V gene end was trimmed by 1 base and the J gene end by 10 bases; junction bases not matched to a gene: 15. In germline, CDR1 is LNHNV, CDR2 YYDKDF (reference sequence). The CDR3 loop reads CATSRAQVGTGGDHSQYF. DNA of the CDR3: TGTGCCACCAGCAGAGCTCAAGTCGGGACAGGGGGCGACCACTCGCAGTATTTT. The complete variable domain, with remaining parts taken from reference TRBV15 and TRBJ2-3, reads DAMVIQNPRYQVTQFGKPVTLSCSQTLNHNVMYWYQQKSSQAPKLLFHYYDKDFNNEADTPDNFQSRRPNTSFCFLDIRSPGLGDTAMYLCATSRAQVGTGGDHSQYFGPGTRLTVL.

The chain uses TRBV9 and TRBJ2-5; 8 bases agree with TRBD1. The CDR3 sequence is 14 residues long. The J segment lost 4 bases and the V segment lost 5 bases, leaving 7 bases of the junction unmatched. Germline values: CDR1 SGDLS, CDR2 YYNGEE. CDR3 sequence reads: CASSGGQGAETQYF. In DNA form, the CDR3 reads TGTGCCAGCAGTGGAGGTCAGGGGGCAGAGACCCAGTACTTC.

V gene TRBV11-2 combines with J gene TRBJ2-1; TRBD2 might be the D (7 bases). The CDR3 spans 15 residues. CDR1 SGHAT and CDR2 FQNNGV come from the germline V gene. V lost 6 bases and J 4 bases, leaving 16 bases between the germline ends. The CDR3 bases are TGTGCCAGCAGAGAACTAGGGGGGGGATACAATGAGCAGTTCTTC. This encodes CASRELGGGYNEQFF.

The V gene is TRBV5-5, the J gene TRBJ1-5, with D maybe TRBD1 (6 bases). The CDR3 runs to 14 residues. Deletions cut 0 bases from V and 2 bases from J, with 6 bases between. Germline-derived CDR1 and CDR2 are SGHKS and YYEKEE (reference sequence). The CDR3: CASSLAGGNQPQHF. The DNA for the CDR3 is TGTGCCAGCAGCTTGGCAGGGGGCAATCAGCCCCAGCATTTT.

This chain joins TRBV20-1 and TRBJ1-1, with D uncertain. The V gene's germline CDR1 is DFQATT and CDR2 SNEGSKA (reference sequence). This CDR3 is 10 amino acids long. V lost 8 bases to trimming and J lost 6 bases, with 10 bases between them. CDR3 DNA: TGCAGTTCGGGAGTACCTGAAGCTTTCTTT. Translating gives CSSGVPEAFF.

This chain links TRBV7-6 with TRBJ2-2; 7 bases fit TRBD1. The CDR3 has 20 amino acids. V shed 0 bases and J 0 bases; nucleotides not matched to a gene: 13. Germline CDR1 and CDR2: SGHVS and FNYEAQ. The CDR3 loop reads CASSLAFSGTVESNTGELFF. DNA for the CDR3: TGTGCCAGCAGCTTAGCGTTTTCCGGGACAGTAGAATCGAACACCGGGGAGCTGTTTTTT.

In this sample, this clone turned up a few times. Other DNA sequences from this sample encode an identical CDR3 as well. This rearrangement joins TRBV28 to TRBJ2-7; D gene ambiguous. The CDR3 sequence is 12 residues long. The V gene's germline CDR1 is MDHEN and CDR2 SYDVKM. V was shortened by 4 bases and J by 2 bases, with 6 bases between the two germline ends. The CDR3 DNA reads TGTGCCAGCAGTTCACCTACCTACGAGCAGTACTTC. This encodes CASSSPTYEQYF.

The chain employs TRBV28 and TRBJ1-1; D ambiguous. V lost 2 bases and J lost 4, with 23 bases in between. From germline, CDR1 is MDHEN and CDR2 SYDVKM. The CDR3 runs 18 residues. This CDR3 is CASSLPFNTPTAFTEAFF. CDR3 nucleotides: TGTGCCAGCAGTTTACCCTTTAATACTCCGACGGCCTTCACTGAAGCTTTCTTT.

At least ten counts were recorded for this clone. Since a far larger clone is one base different, this is likely a read error. This same CDR3 is encoded by further DNA sequences in the sample. V gene TRBV28 combines with J gene TRBJ2-7; D remains ambiguous. The germline V gene has CDR1 MDHEN and CDR2 SYDVKM. V was cut by 5 bases and J by 3 bases, with 5 bases left in between. The CDR3 runs to 11 residues. Here the CDR3 reads CASSLYYEQYF. For the CDR3, the DNA is TGTGCCAGCAGTCTATACTACGAGCAGTACTTC.

The chain recombines TRBV29-1 with TRBJ2-5, with 8 bases lining up with TRBD2. The J call could be wrong; TRBJ2-7 is a better fit for the DNA end. Germline-derived CDR1 and CDR2 are SQVTM and ANQGSEA. The CDR3 covers 14 residues. The CDR3 DNA sequence: TGCAGCGTTGAGGTAGCGGGACACCCCTACGAGCAGTACTTC. It encodes CSVEVAGHPYEQYF.

The J gene is TRBJ2-3, the V gene TRBV6-4; D might be TRBD2 (6 bases). Germline V gives CDR1 MRHNA, CDR2 SNTAGT. Trimming stripped 5 bases from V and 4 bases from J, with 10 bases between. The CDR3 length is 13 residues. CDR3 sequence reads: CASSRREADTQYF. CDR3 nucleotide sequence: TGTGCCAGCAGTCGGCGGGAAGCAGATACGCAGTATTTT.